This T cell receptor beta chain emerged from a study of CD8+ T cells in alopecia areata. Extraction of RNA preceded its reverse transcription into cDNA, which served as the sequencing template. Repertoires were generated with immunoSEQ multiplex PCR, while TCRdb's copy carries only in-frame clones and drops some. The repertoire holds some 180,000 clones, with 51% as singletons. Trimming cost V 6 bases and J 4 bases; bases outside gene matches: 5. The germline gives CDR1 MNHEY, CDR2 SVGAGI. This CDR3 is 14 amino acids long. Treatment in this sample: oral pan-JAK inhibitor, 5-10 mg twice daily. The gene calls are TRBV6-5 and TRBJ2-3, with 9 bases identical to TRBD2. This clonotype was obtained from a human donor with alopecia areata. Sequencing was performed on CD8+ T cells sorted from blood, taken between weeks 51 and 52, from a patient treated with tofacitinib. This CDR3 is CASSIAGVADTQYF. The CDR3 DNA reads as TGTGCCAGCAGCATAGCGGGGGTAGCAGATACGCAGTATTTT.